A single sample is the source of the 20 T cell receptor beta chains below, sequenced in a study of regulatory T cells in long-lasting Graves disease. Documented time point: newly diagnosed GD, antithyroid drugs for less than 3 months. Preparation of the TCR library used RNA extracted from PBMCs. TCR beta libraries were built with iRepertoire HTBI primers and Arm-PCR of CDR3 regions. One entry per CDR3 protein results from TCRdb running MiXCR on the multiplex PCR reads. The sample includes under 300,000 distinct CDR3 sequences, under 20% of them seen just once. These data are also associated with another study on T cells in Graves' hyperthyroidism and ophthalmopathy.

The material sequenced was peripheral blood mononuclear cells (PBMCs), taken at new diagnosis, from a patient treated with antithyroid drugs. Receptor source: a woman in her twenties or thirties with Graves disease.

The rearrangement joins TRBV5-4 to TRBJ2-5; D is unresolved. The V end lost 1 base, the J end lost 5 bases, and 15 bases lay between the germline ends. Looked up from germline, CDR1 is SGHNT and CDR2 is YYREEE (reference sequence). This CDR3 comprises 15 residues. The CDR3 DNA reads as TGTGCCAGCAGCTTGTTCGCAGGTATCGATGAGACCCAGTACTTC. It specifies CASSLFAGIDETQYF. Drawing the rest from reference TRBV5-4 and TRBJ2-5, the complete variable domain is ETGVTQSPTHLIKTRGQQVTLRCSSQSGHNTVSWYQQALGQGPQFIFQYYREEENGRGNFPPRFSGLQFPNYSSELNVNALELDDSALYLCASSLFAGIDETQYFGPGTRLLVL.

As regards this clonotype: This may stem from a read error, because a much larger clone lies one nucleotide away. The chain couples TRBV20-1 to TRBJ1-5, with D possibly TRBD1 on 6 matching bases. Germline loops: CDR1 DFQATT, CDR2 SNEGSKA (reference sequence). V gave up 3 bases and J gave up 5 bases, with 20 bases separating them. There are 16 residues in the CDR3. CDR3 loop: CSASGGPLDVDQPQHF. The DNA of the CDR3 is TGCAGTGCTAGCGGGGGGCCGTTGGATGTCGATCAGCCCCAGCATTTT.

In its sample, this clonotype was seen many times. The CDR3, as DNA: TGTGCCAGCAGTGTGGGAGGGGGGGACGGAAACACTGAAGCTTTCTTT. Its translation is CASSVGGGDGNTEAFF. V gene TRBV2 combines with J gene TRBJ1-1; the D gene is possibly TRBD1 (6 bases). The germline CDR1 and CDR2 sequences are SNHLY and FYNNEI. The CDR3 contains 16 residues. Deletions cut 4 bases from V and 2 bases from J, with 17 bases between. Full variable domain (outside the CDR3, taken from reference TRBV2 and TRBJ1-1): EPEVTQTPSHQVTQMGQEVILRCVPISNHLYFYWYRQILGQKVEFLVSFYNNEISEKSEIFDDQFSVERPDGSNFTLKIRSTKLEDSAMYFCASSVGGGDGNTEAFFGQGTRLTVV.

The chain links TRBV4-2 to TRBJ1-4; 7 bases map to TRBD1. The J segment lost 11 bases and the V segment lost 3 bases, leaving 12 bases of the junction unmatched. Germline CDR1 and CDR2: LGHNA and YNFKEQ. The CDR3 length is 15 residues. Here the CDR3 DNA reads TGTGCCAGCAGCCACTCGACAGGGAAACTTTTGAAACTGTTTTTT. This sequence encodes CASSHSTGKLLKLFF.

This clonotype was detected ten times or more. The V gene is TRBV2, the J gene TRBJ1-5; D not certain. Per germline, CDR1 SNHLY and CDR2 FYNNEI. There are 12 residues in the CDR3. Trimming pared 8 bases from V and 0 bases from J, leaving 5 bases between. DNA of the CDR3: TGTGCCAGCGCTGATAGCAATCAGCCCCAGCATTTT. Its protein is CASADSNQPQHF.

This clonotype was picked up many times. The genes are TRBV18 and TRBJ1-5; D unclear. Germline CDR1 KGHSH, CDR2 LQKENI. This CDR3 region has 14 residues. V dropped 2 bases and J dropped 4 bases, with 9 bases sitting between them. The CDR3 DNA reads TGTGCCAGCTCACCAGGAGGCCAGAATCAGCCCCAGCATTTT. Protein sequence: CASSPGGQNQPQHF.

This clonotype was detected a few times. The V gene is TRBV18, the J gene TRBJ2-4, with a weak D call TRBD1 (6 bases). V was cut by 1 base and J by 0 bases, with 7 bases left in between. This CDR3 contains 15 residues. Germline V CDR1 and CDR2: KGHSH, LQKENI. This CDR3 reads CASSPRGRAKNIQYF. DNA of the CDR3: TGTGCCAGCTCACCACGGGGGCGAGCCAAAAACATTCAGTACTTC.

This clonotype was counted at least ten times. The chain's CDR3 is CASSQPTSGGAGTQYF. CDR3 nucleotides: TGTGCCAGCAGTCAGCCGACTAGCGGGGGGGCTGGGACCCAGTACTTC. V is TRBV6-1 and J is TRBJ2-5; 14 positions agree with TRBD2. This CDR3 spans 16 amino acids. The germline V gene has CDR1 MNHNS and CDR2 SASEGT. J gave up 7 bases and V 5 bases, and 9 bases lay outside the gene matches.

The rearrangement joins TRBV29-1 to TRBJ1-3, with D possibly being TRBD1 (5 bases). The CDR3 consists of 13 residues. Per the germline V gene, CDR1 is SQVTM and CDR2 is ANQGSEA. Trimming took off 5 bases at V and 4 bases at J, with 12 bases between the two ends. The CDR3 coding sequence is TGCAGCGTTAGTAGTAGGGGCGGAAACACCATATATTTT. Residues: CSVSSRGGNTIYF.

This clonotype was recorded many times. CDR3 loop: CASSQEAGGTEAFF. CDR3 DNA: TGTGCCAGCAGCCAAGAGGCAGGGGGCACTGAAGCTTTCTTT. The J gene is TRBJ1-1, the V gene TRBV14, with TRBD1 matching over 7 bases. Germline trimming cut 0 bases from V and 4 bases from J; bases unmatched to any gene: 2. Germline V lookup: CDR1 SGHDN, CDR2 FVKESK. The CDR3 has 14 residues.

With respect to this clonotype: A much larger clone sits a single nucleotide away, making a read error possible. This rearrangement joins TRBV14 to TRBJ2-7; TRBD1 agrees at 7 bases. Germline assignment: CDR1 SGHDN and CDR2 FVKESK. This CDR3 is built from 14 residues. The DNA of the CDR3 is TGTGCCAGCGGCCACGCGAGGGGGCCCCACGAGCAGTACTTC. This codes for CASGHARGPHEQYF.

This clonotype has ten or more counts. The chain recombines TRBV10-3 with TRBJ1-2; the match to TRBD1 covers 9 bases. Germline values: CDR1 ENHRY, CDR2 SYGVKD. The CDR3 consists of 14 residues. V shed 6 bases and J 4 bases; nucleotides not matched to a gene: 6. For the CDR3, the DNA is TGTGCCATCAGGAGGACAGGGGCTACCTATGGCTACACCTTC. Protein: CAIRRTGATYGYTF.

This clonotype came up a few times. The rearrangement uses TRBV19 and TRBJ1-2; D is unclear. CDR3 length equals 14 residues. Germline values: CDR1 LNHDA, CDR2 SQIVND (reference sequence). Trimming removed 1 base from V and 8 bases from J, with 14 bases in between. The CDR3 reads CASSIGPVSIGYTF. The CDR3 coding sequence is TGTGCCAGTAGTATAGGGCCAGTCTCTATCGGCTACACCTTC.

The sample holds a few counts of this clonotype. The chain is built from TRBV12-3 or TRBV12-4 and TRBJ2-3; 7 bases are shared with TRBD1. The CDR3 is 14 amino acids. With V trimmed by 5 bases and J by 1 base, 3 bases remained unmatched. CDR3 in amino acids: CASSGDRGTDTQYF. The CDR3 DNA follows: TGTGCCAGCAGTGGAGACAGGGGCACAGATACGCAGTATTTT.

This clonotype was seen at least ten times. The chain uses TRBV5-1 and TRBJ2-2; the match to TRBD2 covers 11 bases. The junction had 6 bases not matched to a gene; V was cut back by 2 bases and J by 6 bases. The germline V gene has CDR1 SGHRS and CDR2 YFSETQ. CDR3 size: 16 residues. CDR3 amino acids: CASSFLAGGLSGELFF. The CDR3 nucleotides read TGCGCCAGCAGCTTCCTAGCGGGGGGCTTATCCGGGGAGCTGTTTTTT.

The CDR3 bases are TGCAGTGCCAGTAGTCTAGCGGGGGTGACAGATACGCAGTATTTT. Residues: CSASSLAGVTDTQYF. V usage is TRBV20-1 and J usage is TRBJ2-3; 10 nucleotides match TRBD2. CDR3 length: 15 residues. Germline V lookup: CDR1 DFQATT, CDR2 SNEGSKA (reference sequence). The V gene end was trimmed by 6 bases and the J gene end by 3 bases; junction bases not matched to a gene: 9.

This clonotype was detected ten times or more. The chain links TRBV7-2 to TRBJ2-7; no clear D. The CDR3 totals 11 residues. In germline, CDR1 is SGHTA, CDR2 FQGNSA. V lost 4 bases, J lost 6 bases, and 7 bases lay in between. CDR3 bases: TGTGCCAGCAGCTCTTACACCGAGCAGTACTTC. Its translation: CASSSYTEQYF.

This clonotype turned up a few times. This chain links TRBV20-1 with TRBJ2-5; unclear D gene. V was cut by 3 bases and J by 4 bases, with 9 bases left in between. The CDR3 totals 12 residues. The germline V gene encodes CDR1 DFQATT and CDR2 SNEGSKA (reference sequence). The CDR3 protein is CSARSAGETQYF. In DNA form, the CDR3 reads TGCAGTGCTAGGTCGGCTGGAGAGACCCAGTACTTC.

CDR3 sequence reads: CASQLAGTDTQYF. Written as DNA, the CDR3 is TGTGCCAGCCAACTAGCGGGGACGGATACGCAGTATTTT. The chain couples TRBV9 to TRBJ2-3, with 10 bases identical to TRBD2. This CDR3 comprises 13 residues. Germline CDR1 is SGDLS and CDR2 is YYNGEE. Trimming cost V 7 bases and J 6 bases; bases outside gene matches: 5.

There are many counts of this clonotype. V is TRBV3-1 and J is TRBJ2-7; D is possibly TRBD2 (7 bases). V gave up 4 bases and J gave up 5 bases, with 15 bases separating them. Germline CDR1 and CDR2: LGHDT and YNNKEL (reference sequence). This CDR3 comprises 14 residues. For the CDR3, the DNA is TGTGCCAGCAGCCGGGGCGGGGGCGTCAACGAGCAGTACTTC. Translation gives CASSRGGGVNEQYF.